These T cell receptor beta chains were read from a single sample in a study of shared clonotypes between healthy human individuals. This table comes from immunoSEQ multiplex PCR, and its TCRdb copy is limited to in-frame clones, with some not included. The sample shows more than 2,000,000 clones, just over 90% of them seen only once. The sequenced sample was naive CD4+ T cells from PBMCs. The receptors come from a man aged 18 to 29 in good health. Some clones in this sample may be carry-over from other donors' samples. CDR3s include the opening cysteine and the closing phenylalanine or tryptophan. A D gene is named only where the DNA matches it firmly. Size is omitted from some rows. Given values are once, few, many or a class for expanded clones.

CDR3aa	CDR3nt	d_gene	v_gene	abundance	j_gene
CASGSGFPGPIQETQYF	TGTGCTAGTGGTTCCGGGTTCCCGGGACCTATACAAGAGACCCAGTACTTC	NA	TRBV12-5	NA	TRBJ2-5
CASSYTQGYGYTF	TGTGCCAGCAGTTACACGCAGGGCTATGGCTACACCTTC	NA	TRBV6-5	few	TRBJ1-2
CASGAPFGGEQFF	TGTGCCAGTGGGGCGCCTTTCGGCGGTGAGCAGTTCTTC	NA	TRBV19	NA	TRBJ2-1
CASSLVGNEQFF	TGTGCCAGCAGTCTGGTTGGGAATGAGCAGTTCTTC	NA	TRBV28	NA	TRBJ2-1
CASSLVGGASGLYNEQFF	TGTGCCAGCAGCTTAGTAGGGGGGGCTAGCGGACTCTACAATGAGCAGTTCTTC	NA	TRBV7-9	NA	TRBJ2-1
CASKADGSNQPQHF	TGTGCCAGCAAGGCTGACGGTAGCAATCAGCCCCAGCATTTT	NA	TRBV28	once	TRBJ1-5
CASSFEPSYNEQFF	TGCGCCAGCAGCTTTGAGCCCTCCTACAATGAGCAGTTCTTC	NA	TRBV5-1	NA	TRBJ2-1
CASSLVPPRVQETQYF	TGTGCCAGCAGCTTAGTCCCGCCGAGGGTCCAAGAGACCCAGTACTTC	NA	TRBV7-9	NA	TRBJ2-5
CASSLSGGKTQYF	TGTGCCAGCAGTTTATCTGGGGGCAAGACCCAGTACTTC	NA	TRBV28	NA	TRBJ2-5
CASSESSVGTGTVSGNTIYF	TGTGCCAGCAGCGAGTCCTCCGTTGGTACCGGGACAGTCTCTGGAAACACCATATATTTT	TRBD1	TRBV9	NA	TRBJ1-3
CASSVTGTTNEKLFF	TGTGCCAGCAGCGTCACAGGGACAACTAATGAAAAACTGTTTTTT	NA	TRBV9	NA	TRBJ1-4
CAWNQRGRGFYGYTF	TGTGCCTGGAACCAACGGGGCAGGGGGTTCTATGGCTACACCTTC	TRBD1	TRBV30	NA	TRBJ1-2
CSVVFREPYEQYF	TGCAGCGTTGTATTCAGGGAACCCTACGAGCAGTACTTC	NA	TRBV29-1	NA	TRBJ2-7
CASSPTTTSGSFETQYF	TGTGCCAGCAGTCCTACGACGACTAGCGGGAGTTTCGAGACCCAGTACTTC	TRBD2	TRBV27	NA	TRBJ2-5
CASSPLDSTDTQYF	TGTGCCAGCTCACCGCTTGACAGCACAGATACGCAGTATTTT	NA	TRBV18	NA	TRBJ2-3
CASSYDRGKATEAFF	TGTGCCAGCAGTTACGACAGGGGGAAGGCCACTGAAGCTTTCTTT	TRBD1	TRBV27	NA	TRBJ1-1
CASRETGGDQPQHF	TGTGCCAGCAGGGAGACAGGGGGAGACCAGCCCCAGCATTTT	TRBD1	TRBV2	NA	TRBJ1-5
CASSQDVTDTQYF	TGTGCCAGCAGCCAAGATGTGACAGATACGCAGTATTTT	NA	TRBV4-2	NA	TRBJ2-3
CASSLGGISSLRSEQYF	TGTGCCAGCAGCTTAGGGGGCATAAGCTCCTTACGTAGTGAGCAGTACTTC	NA	TRBV11-2	NA	TRBJ2-7
CASSPWGRFSYNEQFF	TGTGCCAGCAGCCCCTGGGGGCGATTTTCCTACAATGAGCAGTTCTTC	NA	TRBV9	NA	TRBJ2-1
CASSLGTSGRPSYEQYF	TGCGCCAGCAGCTTGGGGACTAGCGGGAGGCCCTCCTACGAGCAGTACTTC	TRBD2	TRBV5-1	NA	TRBJ2-7
CAWQGQALGNTIYF	TGTGCCTGGCAGGGACAGGCACTTGGAAACACCATATATTTT	TRBD1	TRBV30	NA	TRBJ1-3